This TCR beta chain was captured in a study of CD8+CD57+ T cells in acquired aplastic anemia. Across the whole study: The sorted CD4+ and CD8+ cells yielded an average approximately 3 ug of DNA.

The authors sequenced patients whose flow cytometry had shown CD8+CD57+ cell expansion. Everyone among the patients had severe acquired aplastic anemia. Patients were untreated when blood was sampled. Using genomic DNA as the template, TCR beta VDJ and CDR3 profiling was carried out. TCRdb called the reads again in MiXCR, with one record for every CDR3 protein. Of 180,000 or so distinct CDR3 sequences listed, 63% are singletons. V shed 6 bases and J shed 0 bases, with 11 bases lying between them. This CDR3 is 14 amino acids long. Germline V CDR1 and CDR2: SGHTA, FQGTGA. V is TRBV7-3 and J is TRBJ2-5; TRBD1 might be the D (6 bases). The receptor's source is a human donor with aplastic anemia. Sequencing used sorted CD4+, CD8+, or CD8+CD57+ T cells (not recorded which) from PBMCs. In nucleotides, the CDR3 is TGTGCCAGCAGTTCAGGGGCCTACCAAGAGACCCAGTACTTC. Its translation is CASSSGAYQETQYF.